This record concerns one T cell receptor (beta chain) sequence. What it binds is unknown. Germline V gene data show CDR1 as LGHNA and CDR2 as YNFKEQ. The CDR3 is made up of 13 amino acids. The V and J ends lost 4 bases and 2 bases respectively, with 6 bases between them. This record belongs to a study of cytomegalovirus exposure and HLA in healthy donors. Study-level findings and limits: Serostatus for CMV was the only available immune exposure information.

13 Jbeta primers and 60 Vbeta primers were used for the PCR. Only in-frame clones appear in the TCRdb table, and some are missing; sequencing was by immunoSEQ multiplex PCR. This sample carries 35,000 to 45,000 clones, with over 3.5% going to the ten biggest clones. The origin of this receptor is a male donor in good health and CMV-seronegative. The rearrangement joins TRBV4-2 to TRBJ2-1, with a possible D match to TRBD2 (6 bases). Sequencing was done on a sample of PBMCs. CDR3 in DNA: TGTGCCAGCAGCCCGGGGGCCTACAATGAGCAGTTCTTC. This translates into CASSPGAYNEQFF.